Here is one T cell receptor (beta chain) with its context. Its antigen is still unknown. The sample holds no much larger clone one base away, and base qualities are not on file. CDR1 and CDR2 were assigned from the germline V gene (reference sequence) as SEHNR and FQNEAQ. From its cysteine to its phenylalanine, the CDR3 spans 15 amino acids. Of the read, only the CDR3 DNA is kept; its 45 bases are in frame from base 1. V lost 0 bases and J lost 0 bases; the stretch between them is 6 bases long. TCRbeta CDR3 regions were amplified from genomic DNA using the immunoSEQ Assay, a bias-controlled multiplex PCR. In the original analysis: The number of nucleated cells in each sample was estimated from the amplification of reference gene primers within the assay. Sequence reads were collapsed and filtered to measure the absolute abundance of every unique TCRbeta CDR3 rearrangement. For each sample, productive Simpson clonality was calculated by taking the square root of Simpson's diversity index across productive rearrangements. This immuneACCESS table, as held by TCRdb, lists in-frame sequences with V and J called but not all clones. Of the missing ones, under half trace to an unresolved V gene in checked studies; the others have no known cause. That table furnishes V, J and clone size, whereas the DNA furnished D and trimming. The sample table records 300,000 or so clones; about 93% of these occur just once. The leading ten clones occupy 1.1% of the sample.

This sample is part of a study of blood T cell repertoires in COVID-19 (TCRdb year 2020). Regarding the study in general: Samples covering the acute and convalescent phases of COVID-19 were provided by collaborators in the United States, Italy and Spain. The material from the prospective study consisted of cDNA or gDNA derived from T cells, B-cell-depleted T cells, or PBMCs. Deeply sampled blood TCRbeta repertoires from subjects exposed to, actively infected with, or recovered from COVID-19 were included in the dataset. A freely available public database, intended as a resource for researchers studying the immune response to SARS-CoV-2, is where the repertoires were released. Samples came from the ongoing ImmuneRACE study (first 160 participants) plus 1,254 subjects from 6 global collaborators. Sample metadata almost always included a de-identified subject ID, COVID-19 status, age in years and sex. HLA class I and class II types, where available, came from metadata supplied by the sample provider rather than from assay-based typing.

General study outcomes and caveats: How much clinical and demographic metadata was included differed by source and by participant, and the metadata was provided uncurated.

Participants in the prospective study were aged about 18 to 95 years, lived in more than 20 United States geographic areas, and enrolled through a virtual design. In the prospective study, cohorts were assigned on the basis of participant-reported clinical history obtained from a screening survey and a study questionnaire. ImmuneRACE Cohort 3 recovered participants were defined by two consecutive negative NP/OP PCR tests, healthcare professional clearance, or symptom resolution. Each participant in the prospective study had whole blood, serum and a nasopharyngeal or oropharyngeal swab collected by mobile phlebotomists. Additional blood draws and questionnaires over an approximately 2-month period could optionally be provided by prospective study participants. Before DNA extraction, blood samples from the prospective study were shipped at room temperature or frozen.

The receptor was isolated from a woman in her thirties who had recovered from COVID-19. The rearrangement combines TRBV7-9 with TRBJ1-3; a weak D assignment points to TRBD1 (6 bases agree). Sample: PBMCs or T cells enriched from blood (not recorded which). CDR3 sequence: CASSLADSSGNTIYF. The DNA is TGTGCCAGCAGCTTAGCGGACAGCTCTGGAAACACCATATATTTT.